These 7 T cell receptor beta chains were all obtained from the same sample, sequenced in a study of a mutant IDH1 vaccine in newly diagnosed glioma. These receptors lack a known antigen. TCRdb's table, derived via immunoSEQ multiplex PCR, lists solely in-frame clones and lacks some. The sample includes 30,000 to 40,000 clones, approximately 80% seen only once; the top ten take approximately 7.1%. As for time point: week 35, safety follow-up. It was 300 ug of mutant IDH1 20-mer peptide that made up each vaccine dose, given with topical imiquimod. The sequences come from PBMCs, collected from a glioma patient whose treatment included an IDH1 peptide vaccine. All receptors derive from a woman under 30 with glioma.

The gene calls are TRBV28 and TRBJ1-4, with D maybe TRBD1 (5 bases). CDR3 length equals 16 residues. Germline V gives CDR1 MDHEN, CDR2 SYDVKM. Trimming shortened V by 2 bases and J by 5 bases, and 15 bases separated the two germline ends. CDR3 coding DNA: TGTGCCAGCAGTTTACCGCTGACGGGACCGAATGAAAAACTGTTTTTT. Encoded protein: CASSLPLTGPNEKLFF.

The chain recombines TRBV6-4 with TRBJ2-3; TRBD2 is a possible D gene (6 bases). Trimming pared 3 bases from V and 3 bases from J, leaving 22 bases between. Germline CDR1 MRHNA, CDR2 SNTAGT. The CDR3 consists of 18 residues. CDR3 in amino acids: CASSEGEAGREMTDTQYF. The CDR3 nucleotides read TGTGCCAGCAGTGAAGGCGAGGCGGGACGGGAGATGACAGATACGCAGTATTTT.

The chain couples TRBV5-1 to TRBJ1-5; D gene ambiguous. The CDR3 covers 13 residues. V lost 5 bases and J 0 bases, leaving 6 bases between the germline ends. CDR1 is SGHRS and CDR2 is YFSETQ in the germline V gene. The CDR3 DNA reads TGCGCCAGCAGGACTGGTAGCAATCAGCCCCAGCATTTT. This gives the protein CASRTGSNQPQHF.

Details on this clone: A junction end diverges from the germline sequence, so it may reflect a read error. The chain is built from TRBV7-7 and TRBJ1-1; D gene uncertain. Germline V gene data show CDR1 as SSHAT and CDR2 as FNYEAQ (reference sequence). The CDR3 has 13 amino acids. CDR3 DNA sequence: TGTGCTAGCAGCTTATCTGTCTCAACTGAAGCTTTCTTT. It codes for CASSLSVSTEAFF.

This clone was seen a few times. The CDR3 nucleotides read TGCAGCGTTGAGACAGGGGGGAGGACTGAAGCTTTCTTT. Translation gives CSVETGGRTEAFF. The rearrangement uses TRBV29-1 and TRBJ1-1; 9 nucleotides line up with TRBD1. The junction had 4 bases not matched to a gene; V was cut back by 3 bases and J by 5 bases. The CDR3 contains 13 residues. Germline CDR1 is SQVTM and CDR2 is ANQGSEA.

This clone was observed a handful of times. This chain joins TRBV19 and TRBJ2-7; unclear D gene. Germline CDR1 is LNHDA and CDR2 is SQIVND (reference sequence). CDR3 length: 14 residues. With 1 base removed from V and 6 bases from J, the gap between germline ends came to 13 bases. The CDR3 DNA sequence: TGTGCCAGTAGTATAGCTGGAGACGATAGCGAGCAGTACTTC. This encodes CASSIAGDDSEQYF. The variable domain in full, with the rest retrieved from reference TRBV19 and TRBJ2-7, is DGGITQSPKYLFRKEGQNVTLSCEQNLNHDAMYWYRQDPGQGLRLIYYSQIVNDFQKGDIAEGYSVSREKKESFPLTVTSAQKNPTAFYLCASSIAGDDSEQYFGPGTRLTVT.

Only a few counts were recorded for this clone. The chain's CDR3 is CASSYSDAKYGYTF. CDR3 bases: TGTGCCAGCAGTTACTCGGACGCGAAGTATGGCTACACCTTC. This chain uses TRBV6-5 with TRBJ1-2; no reliable D call. This CDR3 has 14 residues. Germline V gene data show CDR1 as MNHEY and CDR2 as SVGAGI. V lost 0 bases, J lost 5 bases, and 10 bases lay in between.